This paragraph reports one TCR beta chain. These data are taken from a study of blood T cell repertoires in COVID-19. Study background: Sites across the United States, Italy and Spain contributed samples from acute and convalescent COVID-19. The cDNA or gDNA used as material had been derived from T cells, B-cell-depleted T cells, or PBMCs.

Source study methods: The assay estimated nucleated cells by amplifying reference gene primers. Assay used: immunoSEQ multiplex PCR; TCRdb lists only in-frame clones, some missing. From that table come the V and J calls and clone size; the DNA was used to work out D and trimming. The sample has 45,000 to 75,000 clones; 80% to 90% are singletons. The sequencing input was peripheral blood. This TCR came from a man in his fifties or sixties with acute or convalescent COVID-19.

As DNA, the CDR3 is TGTGCCAGCAGTTTATTAACCCTCCGGGCCTACAATGAGCAGTTCTTC. This translates into CASSLLTLRAYNEQFF. V gene TRBV28 combines with J gene TRBJ2-1; D not resolved. Trimming took off 1 base at V and 2 bases at J, with 12 bases between the two ends. The CDR3 consists of 16 residues. Germline V gives CDR1 MDHEN, CDR2 SYDVKM.